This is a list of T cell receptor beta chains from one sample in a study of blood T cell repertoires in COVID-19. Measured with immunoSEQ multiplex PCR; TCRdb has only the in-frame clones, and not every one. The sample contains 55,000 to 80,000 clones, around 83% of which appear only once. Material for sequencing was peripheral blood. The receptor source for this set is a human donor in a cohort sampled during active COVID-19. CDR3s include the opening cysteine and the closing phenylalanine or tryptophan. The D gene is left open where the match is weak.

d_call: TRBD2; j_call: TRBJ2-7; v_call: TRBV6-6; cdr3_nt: TGTGCCAGCAGACCGGGACTAGTAGGTTTCGAGCAGTACTTC; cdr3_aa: CASRPGLVGFEQYF
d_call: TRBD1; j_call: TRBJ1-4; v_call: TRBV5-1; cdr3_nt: TGCGCCAGCAGCTCGACAGGGCTTTCGGAGGAAAAACTGTTTTTT; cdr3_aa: CASSSTGLSEEKLFF
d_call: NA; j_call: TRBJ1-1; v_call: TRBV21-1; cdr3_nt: TGTGCCAGCAGCTTTTATGACCGGGACAAAGAAGCTTTCTTT; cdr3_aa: CASSFYDRDKEAFF
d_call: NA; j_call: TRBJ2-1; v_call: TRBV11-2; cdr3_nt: TGTGCCAGCAGCTTCCGCCGGGCCCGGGGATGGGATGAGCAGTTCTTC; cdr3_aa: CASSFRRARGWDEQFF
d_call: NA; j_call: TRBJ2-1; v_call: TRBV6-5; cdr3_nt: TGTGCCAGCACCTTGACATATCTGAACTACAATGAGCAGTTCTTC; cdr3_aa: CASTLTYLNYNEQFF
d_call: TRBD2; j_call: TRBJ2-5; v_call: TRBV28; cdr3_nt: TGTGCCAGCAGCCTAGCGGGAGGAACGGAGACCCAGTACTTC; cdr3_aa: CASSLAGGTETQYF
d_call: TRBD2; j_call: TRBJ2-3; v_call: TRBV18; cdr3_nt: TGTGCCAGCTCACGGGGAGCGGGGACAGATACGCAGTATTTT; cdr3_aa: CASSRGAGTDTQYF
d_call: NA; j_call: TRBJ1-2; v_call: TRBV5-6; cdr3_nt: TGTGCCAGCAGCTTGAATCGGGGGGGCTACACCTTC; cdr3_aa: CASSLNRGGYTF
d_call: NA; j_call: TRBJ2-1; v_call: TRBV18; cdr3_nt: TGTGCCAGCTCAACCTTCGGACAGAACAATGAGCAGTTCTTC; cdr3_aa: CASSTFGQNNEQFF
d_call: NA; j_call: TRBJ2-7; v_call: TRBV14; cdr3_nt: TGTGCCAGCAGCGCAGGGGTGAGACAGTACTTC; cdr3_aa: CASSAGVRQYF
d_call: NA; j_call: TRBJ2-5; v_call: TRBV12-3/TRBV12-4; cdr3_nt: TGTGCCAGCACTGAGGGGGGGGAGACCCAGTACTTC; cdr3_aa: CASTEGGETQYF
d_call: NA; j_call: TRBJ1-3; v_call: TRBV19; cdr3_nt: TGTGCCAGTATACCAGGGATAGGAATTGGAAACACCATATATTTT; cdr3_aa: CASIPGIGIGNTIYF
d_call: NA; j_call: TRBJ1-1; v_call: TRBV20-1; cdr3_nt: TGCAGTGCAGAGTGGAACACTGAAGCTTTCTTT; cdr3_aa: CSAEWNTEAFF
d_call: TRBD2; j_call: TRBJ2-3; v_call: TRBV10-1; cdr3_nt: TGCGCCAGCAGTGAACCCCGACTAGCGGGGCTACCGCCGGATACGCAGTATTTT; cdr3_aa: CASSEPRLAGLPPDTQYF
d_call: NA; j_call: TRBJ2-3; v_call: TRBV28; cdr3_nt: TGTGCCAGCGCCAGGGGGAGGGATACGCAGTATTTT; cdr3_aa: CASARGRDTQYF
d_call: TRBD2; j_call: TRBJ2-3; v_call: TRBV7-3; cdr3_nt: TGTGCCAGCAGCGTGGGACTAGCGGGTTATAATACGCAGTATTTT; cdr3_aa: CASSVGLAGYNTQYF
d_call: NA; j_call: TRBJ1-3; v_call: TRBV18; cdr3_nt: TGTGCCAGCTCACCACCGGCAGGGGATATGGACACCATATATTTT; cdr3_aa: CASSPPAGDMDTIYF
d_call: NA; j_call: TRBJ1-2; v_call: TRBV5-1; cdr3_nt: TGCGCCAGCAGCTTAACTACGGCTAACTATGGCTACACCTTC; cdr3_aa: CASSLTTANYGYTF
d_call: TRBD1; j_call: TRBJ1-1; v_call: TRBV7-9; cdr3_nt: TGTGCCAGCAGCCCAGGGGGTCTGGAAGCTTTCTTT; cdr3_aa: CASSPGGLEAFF
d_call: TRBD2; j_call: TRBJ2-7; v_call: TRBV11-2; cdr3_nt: TGTGCCAGCAGCTTAGAAGATGCTAGCGGCTACGAGCAGTACTTC; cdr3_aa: CASSLEDASGYEQYF
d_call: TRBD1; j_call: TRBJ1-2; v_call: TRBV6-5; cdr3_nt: TGTGCCAGCAGAGCGGGACAGGGGGCCGTCCCTGGCTACACCTTC; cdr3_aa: CASRAGQGAVPGYTF
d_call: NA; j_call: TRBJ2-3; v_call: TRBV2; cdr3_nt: TGTGCCAGCAGTACAAACACAGATACGCAGTATTTT; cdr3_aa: CASSTNTDTQYF
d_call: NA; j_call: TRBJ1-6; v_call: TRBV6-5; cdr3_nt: TGTGCCAGCCTTCCCAGGGGTCAAAATTCACCCCTCCACTTT; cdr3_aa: CASLPRGQNSPLHF
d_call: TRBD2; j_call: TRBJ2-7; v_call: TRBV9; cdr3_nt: TGTGCCAGCAGCCCTCGTAGCGGGAGCTTTGTGGGAGAGCAGTACTTC; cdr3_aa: CASSPRSGSFVGEQYF
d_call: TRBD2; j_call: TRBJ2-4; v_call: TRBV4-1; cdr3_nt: TGCGCCAGCAGCCAAGAGGGACTAGCGGGAACGGTGCTAGCCAAAAACATTCAGTACTTC; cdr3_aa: CASSQEGLAGTVLAKNIQYF
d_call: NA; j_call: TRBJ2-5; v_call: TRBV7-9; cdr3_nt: TGTGCCAGCAGCCTAGGTACTACGGAGACCCAGTACTTC; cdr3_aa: CASSLGTTETQYF